Shown below are 29 T cell receptor beta chains from a single sample sequenced in a study of glioma-infiltrating T cells. The iRepertoire nested amplicon-rescue multiplex PCR amplified TCR alpha and beta CDR3s from RNA. TCRdb called the multiplex PCR reads again in MiXCR, with one record for every CDR3 protein. The data show more than 300,000 distinct CDR3 sequences, roughly two fifths seen once. The sequenced material came from glioma tissue, nonneoplastic brain tissue, or PBMCs (not recorded which). These receptors all stem from a human donor with low-grade glioma or glioblastoma, undergoing nonglioma brain surgery, or in good health (not recorded which).

The chain has TRBV3-1 and TRBJ2-3, with D unclear. V gave up 2 bases and J gave up 0 bases, with 12 bases separating them. CDR1 is LGHDT and CDR2 is YNNKEL in the germline V gene (reference sequence). The CDR3 contains 16 residues. The CDR3 DNA sequence: TGTGCCAGCAGCCAACGGTTACCAACTAGCACAGATACGCAGTATTTT. Amino acid sequence: CASSQRLPTSTDTQYF.

A word on this clonotype: A much more abundant neighbour one base away suggests this may be a read error. The chain uses TRBV20-1 and TRBJ1-2, with D perhaps TRBD1 (5 bases). This CDR3 has 13 amino acids. Per the germline V gene, CDR1 is DFQATT and CDR2 is SNEGSKA (reference sequence). CDR3 sequence (DNA): TGCAGTGCCCTGTGGGGGGGGATGGTTGGCTACGCCTTC. Its translation is CSALWGGMVGYAF.

The chain recombines TRBV6-2 or TRBV6-3 with TRBJ2-1; 7 nucleotides match TRBD2. V lost 5 bases and J lost 2; bases outside the gene matches: 6. The length of the CDR3 is 15 residues. Germline CDR1 MNHEY, CDR2 SVGEGT. The CDR3 reads CASSLSGTAYNEQFF. CDR3 in DNA: TGTGCCAGCAGTCTAAGCGGGACGGCCTACAATGAGCAGTTCTTC.

This clonotype showed up just a few times. J is TRBJ2-1 and V is TRBV20-1; D unresolved. There are 11 residues in the CDR3. Deletions cut 3 bases from V and 7 bases from J, with 7 bases between. The germline V gene encodes CDR1 DFQATT and CDR2 SNEGSKA (reference sequence). The CDR3 sequence is CSASSVNEQFF. CDR3 nucleotide sequence: TGCAGTGCTAGTTCTGTTAATGAGCAGTTCTTC.

This clonotype was observed a few times. The chain is built from TRBV7-2 and TRBJ2-3; TRBD1 aligns across 9 bases. Looked up from germline, CDR1 is SGHTA and CDR2 is FQGNSA. V shed 5 bases, J shed 4 bases, and the junction held 19 bases outside the gene matches. The CDR3 consists of 19 residues. CDR3 amino acids: CASSPLSGYWTGESDTQYF. CDR3 DNA sequence: TGTGCCAGCAGCCCTCTTTCCGGTTATTGGACAGGGGAGTCAGATACGCAGTATTTT.

This clonotype was counted ten times or more. The chain links TRBV28 to TRBJ1-3, with D tentatively TRBD1 (5 bases). This CDR3 has 14 amino acids. V shed 8 bases and J shed 2 bases, with 13 bases lying between them. CDR1 and CDR2 from the germline V gene are MDHEN and SYDVKM. The CDR3 DNA sequence: TGTGCCAGCGCTGGGACTGGACCTGGAAACACCATATATTTT. This translates into CASAGTGPGNTIYF.

This clonotype was counted between two and nine times. This chain links TRBV6-1 with TRBJ2-5; TRBD2 matches at 7 bases. J lost 0 bases, V lost 6 bases, and 4 bases had no gene match. The germline V gene encodes CDR1 MNHNS and CDR2 SASEGT. The CDR3 totals 14 residues. CDR3 in DNA: TGTGCCAGCAGCCCACTAGCGAACCAAGAGACCCAGTACTTC. This codes for CASSPLANQETQYF.

This clonotype has more than one count but fewer than ten. This rearrangement joins TRBV20-1 to TRBJ2-1; D unresolved. The germline CDR1 and CDR2 sequences are DFQATT and SNEGSKA (reference sequence). The germline V and J ends were trimmed by 7 bases and 0 bases, with 7 bases remaining between them. The CDR3 spans 12 residues. Here the CDR3 reads CSDQRSYNEQFF. CDR3 nucleotides: TGCAGTGACCAACGCTCCTACAATGAGCAGTTCTTC.

The rearrangement links TRBV28 to TRBJ1-1, with no clear D. Germline V gene data show CDR1 as MDHEN and CDR2 as SYDVKM. The V and J ends lost 8 bases and 1 base respectively, with 14 bases between them. This CDR3 region has 14 residues. The chain's CDR3 is CASGPDFPNTEAFF. CDR3 nucleotides: TGTGCCAGCGGTCCGGACTTCCCGAACACTGAAGCTTTCTTT. Full variable domain (rest looked up from reference TRBV28 and TRBJ1-1): DVKVTQSSRYLVKRTGEKVFLECVQDMDHENMFWYRQDPGLGLRLIYFSYDVKMKEKGDIPEGYSVSREKKERFSLILESASTNQTSMYLCASGPDFPNTEAFFGQGTRLTVV.

The sample holds one count of this clonotype. A read error is possible here, since a much larger clone lies one base away. J is TRBJ1-5 and V is TRBV27; D is unclear. This CDR3 has 13 residues. Germline CDR1 MNHEY, CDR2 SMNVEV (reference sequence). CDR3 loop: CASSWAGNRPQHF. In nucleotides, the CDR3 is TGTGCCAGCAGTTGGGCTGGCAATCGGCCCCAGCATTTT.

The CDR3 DNA follows: TGTGCCAGTAGTATGGAAGGATTCTACGAGCAGTACTTC. Translating gives CASSMEGFYEQYF. V usage is TRBV19 and J usage is TRBJ2-7; D is undetermined. CDR1 and CDR2 from the germline V gene are LNHDA and SQIVND (reference sequence). V shed 3 bases and J shed 3 bases, with 9 bases lying between them. The CDR3 is 13 residues long.

This clonotype was counted between two and nine times. The chain links TRBV11-2 to TRBJ2-7; a possible D gene is TRBD2 (5 bases). Germline CDR1 is SGHAT and CDR2 is FQNNGV. The V end lost 5 bases, the J end lost 0 bases, and 14 bases lay between the germline ends. This CDR3 region has 15 residues. In DNA form, the CDR3 reads TGTGCCAGCAGCCAAAACCCGGGGAGCTCCTACGAGCAGTACTTC. As protein: CASSQNPGSSYEQYF.

This clonotype showed up just a few times. This chain's CDR3 is CASSTGNMNTEAFF. Written as DNA, the CDR3 is TGTGCCAGTAGTACAGGGAACATGAACACTGAAGCTTTCTTT. The chain recombines TRBV19 with TRBJ1-1; possibly TRBD1 for D (5 bases). V lost 4 bases to trimming and J lost 0 bases, with 9 bases between them. There are 14 residues in the CDR3. Germline CDR1 and CDR2: LNHDA and SQIVND (reference sequence). The full variable domain, in which reference TRBV19 and TRBJ1-1 provide the parts outside the CDR3, is DGGITQSPKYLFRKEGQNVTLSCEQNLNHDAMYWYRQDPGQGLRLIYYSQIVNDFQKGDIAEGYSVSREKKESFPLTVTSAQKNPTAFYLCASSTGNMNTEAFFGQGTRLTVV.

This clonotype came up many times. CDR3 residues: CASRLSGSSYNEQFF. The DNA for the CDR3 is TGTGCCAGCAGACTTAGCGGGAGTTCCTACAATGAGCAGTTCTTC. V gene TRBV28 combines with J gene TRBJ2-1; TRBD2 matches at 9 bases. Germline V gene lookup returns CDR1 MDHEN and CDR2 SYDVKM. V was pared by 6 bases and J by 1 base, with 4 bases of the junction left unmatched. The CDR3 is 15 residues long.

The chain employs TRBV18 and TRBJ2-5; TRBD2 matches 11 bases. The CDR3 spans 17 residues. Trimming took 6 bases from V and 0 from J; bases not matched to a gene: 9. Germline CDR1 is KGHSH and CDR2 is LQKENI. The CDR3 loop is CASSRRGTSGYQETQYF. As DNA, the CDR3 is TGTGCCAGCTCCCGGAGAGGGACTAGCGGCTACCAAGAGACCCAGTACTTC.

This clonotype was counted a few times. J is TRBJ1-5 and V is TRBV19; D not certain. Per the germline V gene, CDR1 is LNHDA and CDR2 is SQIVND (reference sequence). CDR3 length: 16 residues. Between the trimmed V and J ends, which lost 3 bases and 0 bases, there was a span of 12 bases. This chain's CDR3 is CASSIRADYSNQPQHF. DNA for the CDR3: TGTGCCAGTAGTATTCGGGCAGATTATAGCAATCAGCCCCAGCATTTT.

To note about this clonotype: The junction and the germline gene differ at one end; a read error may be behind it. The V gene is TRBV4-1, the J gene TRBJ1-6; TRBD1 is a possible D gene (5 bases). Germline V CDR1 and CDR2: MGHRA, YSYEKL. The CDR3 is made up of 16 amino acids. The CDR3: CASSHVMGRTNSPLNF. The CDR3 bases are TGCGCCAGCAGCCACGTCATGGGCAGGACAAATTCACCCCTCAACTTT.

Comment on this clonotype: One junction end disagrees with the germline gene, perhaps due to a read error. This rearrangement joins TRBV2 to TRBJ2-1; tentatively, D is TRBD1 or TRBD2 (7 bases each). The germline gives CDR1 SNHLY, CDR2 FYNNEI. This CDR3 comprises 14 residues. In nucleotides, the CDR3 is TGTGCCGGCAGCGACAGGGACTACTACAATGAGCAGTTCTTC. It codes for CAGSDRDYYNEQFF. Full variable domain (outside the CDR3, taken from reference TRBV2 and TRBJ2-1): EPEVTQTPSHQVTQMGQEVILRCVPISNHLYFYWYRQILGQKVEFLVSFYNNEISEKSEIFDDQFSVERPDGSNFTLKIRSTKLEDSAMYFCAGSDRDYYNEQFFGPGTRLTVL.

Worth noting for this clonotype: This may arise from a read error, as a much more abundant clone is one base away. The chain combines TRBV6-5 with TRBJ1-5; D is possibly TRBD1 (5 bases). The CDR3 has 17 residues. Germline V CDR1 and CDR2: MNHEY, SVGAGI. Trimming stripped 5 bases from V and 6 bases from J, with 23 bases between. CDR3 region: CASSHPPVEAGGQPQHF. The CDR3 DNA is TGTGCCAGCAGTCACCCCCCGGTGGAGGCTGGGGGTCAGCCCCAGCATTTT.

As DNA, the CDR3 is TGTGCCAGCAGCTCCGAAGGGGCCACGGGGTCCTATGGCTACACCTTC. It specifies CASSSEGATGSYGYTF. The chain uses TRBV7-3 and TRBJ1-2; D might be TRBD1 (5 bases). The CDR3 runs 16 residues. With 4 bases removed from V and 4 bases from J, the gap between germline ends came to 19 bases. Looked up from germline, CDR1 is SGHTA and CDR2 is FQGTGA.

A note on this clonotype: Since a much larger clone is just one base distant, this may be a read error. V and J are TRBV29-1 and TRBJ1-1, with D unclear. The length of the CDR3 is 11 residues. Per the germline V gene, CDR1 is SQVTM and CDR2 is ANQGSEA. The germline V and J ends were trimmed by 8 bases and 0 bases, with 7 bases remaining between them. The CDR3 spells CSIKMNTEAFF. The DNA of the CDR3 is TGCAGCATTAAAATGAACACTGAAGCTTTCTTT.

With regard to this clonotype: Relative to the germline gene, one junction end is altered; a read error may explain this. The chain uses TRBV4-2 and TRBJ2-3; a possible D gene is TRBD2 (5 bases). The CDR3 loop spans 16 amino acids. Germline values: CDR1 LGHNA, CDR2 YNFKEQ. The DNA of the CDR3 is TGTGCCAGCAGCCCTGAAGAGGGATCTAGCACAGATACGGAGTATTTT. Residues: CASSPEEGSSTDTEYF.

Turning to this clonotype: With a much larger clone just one base away, this may be a read error. The V and J genes are TRBV20-1 and TRBJ2-1, with D uncertain. The CDR3 is 12 amino acids. In germline, CDR1 is DFQATT, CDR2 SNEGSKA (reference sequence). CDR3: CSARGAPNEQLF. The CDR3 DNA sequence: TGCAGTGCTAGAGGCGCCCCCAATGAGCAGCTCTTC.

A note on this clonotype: Given a much more abundant clone one base away, this may be a read error. This chain joins TRBV7-2 and TRBJ2-3; D is perhaps TRBD2 (6 bases). This CDR3 contains 14 residues. The V gene's germline CDR1 is SGHTA and CDR2 FQGNSA. The CDR3 bases are TGTGCCAGCAGCCCCCGGAGGGGCACAGATATGCAGTATTTT. Its protein is CASSPRRGTDMQYF.

Concerning this clonotype itself: The junction departs from the called germline gene at one end, perhaps through a read error. The chain combines TRBV20-1 with TRBJ1-1; D remains ambiguous. CDR1 and CDR2 from the germline V gene are DFQATT and SNEGSKA (reference sequence). The CDR3 length is 13 residues. The CDR3 nucleotides are TGCGGTGCTAGTATTGCCGACGGCACTGAAGCTTTCTTT. Translated: CGASIADGTEAFF.

As to this clonotype: An end of the junction differs from the germline gene, which may be a read error. V usage is TRBV4-1 and J usage is TRBJ2-1, with D perhaps TRBD2 (5 bases). The germline CDR1 and CDR2 sequences are MGHRA and YSYEKL. This CDR3 spans 16 amino acids. CDR3: CASGQYYLARGNEQFF. For the CDR3, the DNA is TGCGCCAGCGGCCAATATTACCTAGCAAGAGGTAATGAGCAGTTCTTC.

This clonotype came up once. This chain joins TRBV15 and TRBJ2-7, with TRBD2 identical over 11 bases. The germline V gene has CDR1 LNHNV and CDR2 YYDKDF (reference sequence). The CDR3 is 17 residues long. V lost 5 bases and J lost 3; bases outside the gene matches: 12. Here the CDR3 reads CATSRSKLAGDLYEQYF. The DNA of the CDR3 is TGTGCCACCAGCCGCTCAAAACTAGCGGGAGATCTCTACGAGCAGTACTTC.

There are a few counts of this clonotype. CDR3 loop: CASSQDYTNTGELFF. In DNA, the CDR3 is TGTGCCAGCAGCCAAGACTACACAAACACCGGGGAGCTGTTTTTT. This sequence joins TRBV3-1 and TRBJ2-2, with D unresolved. This CDR3 region has 15 residues. The V end lost 0 bases, the J end lost 2 bases, and 7 bases lay between the germline ends. Germline CDR1 is LGHDT and CDR2 is YNNKEL (reference sequence). The full variable domain, in which reference TRBV3-1 and TRBJ2-2 provide the parts outside the CDR3, is DTAVSQTPKYLVTQMGNDKSIKCEQNLGHDTMYWYKQDSKKFLKIMFSYNNKELIINETVPNRFSPKSPDKAHLNLHINSLELGDSAVYFCASSQDYTNTGELFFGEGSRLTVL.

Comment on this clonotype: Mismatch with germline at one junction end may stem from a read error. Here the CDR3 reads CASSLGSISYEQHF. The CDR3 bases are TGTGCCAGCAGCTTAGGATCTATCTCCTACGAGCAGCACTTC. This chain connects TRBV7-8 to TRBJ2-7; D unresolved. Germline lookup yields CDR1 SGHVS and CDR2 FQNEAQ. This CDR3 has 14 amino acids.